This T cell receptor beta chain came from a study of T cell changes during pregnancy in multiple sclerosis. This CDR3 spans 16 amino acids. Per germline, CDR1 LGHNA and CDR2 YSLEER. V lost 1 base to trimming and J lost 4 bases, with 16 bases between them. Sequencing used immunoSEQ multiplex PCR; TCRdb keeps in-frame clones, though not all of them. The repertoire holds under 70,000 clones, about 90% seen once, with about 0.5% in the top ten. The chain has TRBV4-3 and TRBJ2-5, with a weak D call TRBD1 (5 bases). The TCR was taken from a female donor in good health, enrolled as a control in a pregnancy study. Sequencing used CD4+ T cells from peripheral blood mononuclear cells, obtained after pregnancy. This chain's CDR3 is CASSQGFGAGVETQYF. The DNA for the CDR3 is TGCGCCAGCAGCCAAGGTTTTGGGGCTGGAGTAGAGACCCAGTACTTC.